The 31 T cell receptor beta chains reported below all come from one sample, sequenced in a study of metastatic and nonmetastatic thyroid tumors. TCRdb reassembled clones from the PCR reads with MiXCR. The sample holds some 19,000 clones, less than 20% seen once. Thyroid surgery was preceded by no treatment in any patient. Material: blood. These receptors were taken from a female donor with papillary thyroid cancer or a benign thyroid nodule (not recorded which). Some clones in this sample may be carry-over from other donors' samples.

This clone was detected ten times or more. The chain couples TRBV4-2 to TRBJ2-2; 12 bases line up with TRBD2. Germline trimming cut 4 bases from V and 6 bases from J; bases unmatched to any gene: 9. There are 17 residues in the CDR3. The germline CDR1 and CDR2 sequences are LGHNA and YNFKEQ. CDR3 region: CASSPRLAGVVSGELFF. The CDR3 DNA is TGTGCCAGCAGCCCGCGACTAGCGGGAGTCGTCTCCGGGGAGCTGTTTTTT.

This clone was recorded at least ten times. DNA of the CDR3: TGCAGCGTTGAAGATCTCAGCCGGGGAGGCGAGCAGTACTTC. Protein sequence: CSVEDLSRGGEQYF. The V gene is TRBV29-1, the J gene TRBJ2-7; tentative D call: TRBD2 (6 bases). Trimming pared 0 bases from V and 6 bases from J, leaving 15 bases between. The CDR3 totals 14 residues. Germline V gene lookup returns CDR1 SQVTM and CDR2 ANQGSEA.

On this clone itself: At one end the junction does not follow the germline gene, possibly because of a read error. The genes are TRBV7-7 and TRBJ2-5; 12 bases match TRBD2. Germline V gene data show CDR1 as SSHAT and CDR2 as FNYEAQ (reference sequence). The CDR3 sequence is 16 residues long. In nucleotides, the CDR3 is TGTGCTAGCAGCTCACGCGGACTAGCGGGACAAGAGACCCAGTACTTC. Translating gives CASSSRGLAGQETQYF.

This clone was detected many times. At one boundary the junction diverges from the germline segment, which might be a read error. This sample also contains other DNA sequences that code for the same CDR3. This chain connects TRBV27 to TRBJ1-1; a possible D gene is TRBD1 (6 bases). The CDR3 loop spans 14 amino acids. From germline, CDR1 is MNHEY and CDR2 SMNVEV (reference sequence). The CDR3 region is CASSVSRGGTEAFF. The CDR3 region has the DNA TGTGCCAGCAGTGTATCCAGGGGTGGGACTGAAGCTTTCTTT.

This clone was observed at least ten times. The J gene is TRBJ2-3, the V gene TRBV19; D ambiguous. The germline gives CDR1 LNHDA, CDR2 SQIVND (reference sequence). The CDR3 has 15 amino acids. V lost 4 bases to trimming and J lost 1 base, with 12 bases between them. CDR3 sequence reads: CASSTISRGTDTQYF. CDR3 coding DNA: TGTGCCAGTAGTACAATCTCTAGGGGCACAGATACGCAGTATTTT.

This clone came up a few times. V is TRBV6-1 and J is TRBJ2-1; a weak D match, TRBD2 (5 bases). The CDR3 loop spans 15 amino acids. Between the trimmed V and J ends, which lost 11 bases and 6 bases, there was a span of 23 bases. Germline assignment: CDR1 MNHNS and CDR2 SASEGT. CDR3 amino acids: CAGAVDGEPFNEQFF. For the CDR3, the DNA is TGTGCCGGAGCAGTAGACGGGGAGCCCTTCAATGAGCAGTTCTTC.

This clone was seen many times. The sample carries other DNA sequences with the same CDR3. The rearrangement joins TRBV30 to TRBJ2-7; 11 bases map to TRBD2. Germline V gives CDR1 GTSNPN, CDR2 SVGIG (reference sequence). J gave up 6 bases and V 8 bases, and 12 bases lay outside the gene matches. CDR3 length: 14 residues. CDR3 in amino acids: CAGIIAGGPLEQYF. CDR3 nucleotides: TGTGCCGGCATAATAGCGGGAGGGCCCCTCGAGCAGTACTTC. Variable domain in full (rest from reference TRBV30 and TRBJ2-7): SQTIHQWPATLVQPVGSPLSLECTVEGTSNPNLYWYRQAAGRGLQLLFYSVGIGQISSEVPQNLSASRPQDRQFILSSKKLLLSDSGFYLCAGIIAGGPLEQYFGPGTRLTVT.

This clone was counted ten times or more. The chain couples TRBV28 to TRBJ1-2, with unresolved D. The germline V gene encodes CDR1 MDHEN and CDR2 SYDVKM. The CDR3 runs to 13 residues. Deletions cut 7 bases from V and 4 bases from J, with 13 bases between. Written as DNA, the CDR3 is TGTGCCAGCAACGACCTGGGGAGCTATGGCTACACCTTC. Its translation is CASNDLGSYGYTF.

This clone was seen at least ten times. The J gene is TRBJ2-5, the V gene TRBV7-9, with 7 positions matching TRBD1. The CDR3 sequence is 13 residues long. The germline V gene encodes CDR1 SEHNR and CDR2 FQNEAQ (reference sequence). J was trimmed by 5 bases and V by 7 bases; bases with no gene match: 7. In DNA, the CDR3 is TGTGCCAGCAAATCAGGGGGTAGGGAGACCCAGTACTTC. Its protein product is CASKSGGRETQYF.

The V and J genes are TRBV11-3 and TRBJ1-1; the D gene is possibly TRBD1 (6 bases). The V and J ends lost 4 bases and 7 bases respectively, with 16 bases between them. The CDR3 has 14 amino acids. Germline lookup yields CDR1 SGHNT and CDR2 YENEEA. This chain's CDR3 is CASSSEGTTGEAFF. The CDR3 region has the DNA TGTGCCAGCAGCTCCGAAGGGACAACTGGTGAAGCTTTCTTT.

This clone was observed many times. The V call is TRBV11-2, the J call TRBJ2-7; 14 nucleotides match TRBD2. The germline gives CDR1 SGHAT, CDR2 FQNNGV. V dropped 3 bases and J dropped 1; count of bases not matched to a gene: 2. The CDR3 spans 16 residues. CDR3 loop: CASSLGLAGVSYEQYF. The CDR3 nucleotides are TGTGCCAGCAGCTTGGGACTAGCGGGAGTATCCTACGAGCAGTACTTC.

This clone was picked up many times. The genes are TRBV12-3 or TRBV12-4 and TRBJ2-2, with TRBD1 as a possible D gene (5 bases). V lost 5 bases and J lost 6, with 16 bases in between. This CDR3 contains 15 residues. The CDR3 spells CASSSREINAGELFF. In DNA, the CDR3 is TGTGCCAGCAGTAGCAGGGAAATCAACGCCGGGGAGCTGTTTTTT.

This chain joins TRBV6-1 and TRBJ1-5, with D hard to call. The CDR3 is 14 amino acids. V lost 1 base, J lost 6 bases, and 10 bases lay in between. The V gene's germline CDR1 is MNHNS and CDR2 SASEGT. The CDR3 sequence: CASSEERVGQPQHF. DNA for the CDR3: TGTGCCAGCAGTGAAGAGAGGGTCGGTCAGCCCCAGCATTTT.

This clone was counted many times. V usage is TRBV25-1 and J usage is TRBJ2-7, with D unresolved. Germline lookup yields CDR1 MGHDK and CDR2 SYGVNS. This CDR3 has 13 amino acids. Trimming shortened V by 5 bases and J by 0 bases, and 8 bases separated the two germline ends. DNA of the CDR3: TGTGCCAGCAGTTTGGAGAGCTCCTACGAGCAGTACTTC. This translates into CASSLESSYEQYF.

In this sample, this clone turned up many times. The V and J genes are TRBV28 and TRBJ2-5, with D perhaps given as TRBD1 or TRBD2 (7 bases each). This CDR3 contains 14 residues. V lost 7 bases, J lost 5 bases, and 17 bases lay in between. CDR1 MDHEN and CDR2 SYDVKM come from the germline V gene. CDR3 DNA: TGTGCCAGCACTCAGGGAGGGGGCGCGGAGACCCAGTACTTC. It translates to CASTQGGGAETQYF.

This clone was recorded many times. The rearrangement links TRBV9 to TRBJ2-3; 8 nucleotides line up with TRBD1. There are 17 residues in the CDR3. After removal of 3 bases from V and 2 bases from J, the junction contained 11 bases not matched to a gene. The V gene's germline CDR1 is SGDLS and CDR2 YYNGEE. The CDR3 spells CASSETGDVTSTDTQYF. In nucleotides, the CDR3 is TGTGCCAGCAGCGAGACAGGGGACGTAACCTCCACAGATACGCAGTATTTT.

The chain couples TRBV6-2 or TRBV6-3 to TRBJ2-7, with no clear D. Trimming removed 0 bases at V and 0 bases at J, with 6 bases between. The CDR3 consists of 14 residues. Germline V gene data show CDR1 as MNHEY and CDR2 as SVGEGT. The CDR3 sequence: CASSYSASSYEQYF. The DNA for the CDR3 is TGTGCCAGCAGTTACTCGGCCAGCTCCTACGAGCAGTACTTC.

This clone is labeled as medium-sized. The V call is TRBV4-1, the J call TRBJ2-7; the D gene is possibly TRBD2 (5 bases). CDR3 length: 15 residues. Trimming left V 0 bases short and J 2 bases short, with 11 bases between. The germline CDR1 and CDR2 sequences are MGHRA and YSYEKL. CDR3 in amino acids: CASSQELGVTYEQYF. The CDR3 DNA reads TGCGCCAGCAGCCAAGAGCTCGGGGTCACCTACGAGCAGTACTTC.

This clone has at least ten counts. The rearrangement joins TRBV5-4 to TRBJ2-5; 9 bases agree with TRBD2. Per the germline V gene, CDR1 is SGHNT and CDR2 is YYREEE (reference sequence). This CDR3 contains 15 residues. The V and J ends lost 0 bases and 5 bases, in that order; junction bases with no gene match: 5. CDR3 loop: CASSLVLAGSETQYF. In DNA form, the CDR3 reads TGTGCCAGCAGCTTGGTGCTAGCGGGATCTGAGACCCAGTACTTC.

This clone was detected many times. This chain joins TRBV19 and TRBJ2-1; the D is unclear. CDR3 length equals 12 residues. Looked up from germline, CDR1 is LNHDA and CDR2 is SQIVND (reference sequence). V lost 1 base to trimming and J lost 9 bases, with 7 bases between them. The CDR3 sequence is CASSIGDGEQFF. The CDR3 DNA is TGTGCCAGTAGTATAGGAGATGGTGAGCAGTTCTTC.

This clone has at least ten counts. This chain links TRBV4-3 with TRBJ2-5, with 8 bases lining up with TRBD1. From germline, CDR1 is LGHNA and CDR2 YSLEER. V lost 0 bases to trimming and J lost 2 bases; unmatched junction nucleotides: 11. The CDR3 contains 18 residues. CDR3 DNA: TGCGCCAGCAGCCAAGACTATCCGGGACAGGAGGTTCAAGAGACCCAGTACTTC. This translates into CASSQDYPGQEVQETQYF.

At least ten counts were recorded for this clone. The DNA of the CDR3 is TGCAGTGCTAGAGTAGGCGGGGCGAGCTCCTATAATTCACCCCTCCACTTT. Amino acid sequence: CSARVGGASSYNSPLHF. The gene calls are TRBV20-1 and TRBJ1-6; TRBD1 might be the D (5 bases). CDR1 DFQATT and CDR2 SNEGSKA come from the germline V gene (reference sequence). V shed 1 base and J shed 0 bases, with 13 bases lying between them. This CDR3 has 17 residues.

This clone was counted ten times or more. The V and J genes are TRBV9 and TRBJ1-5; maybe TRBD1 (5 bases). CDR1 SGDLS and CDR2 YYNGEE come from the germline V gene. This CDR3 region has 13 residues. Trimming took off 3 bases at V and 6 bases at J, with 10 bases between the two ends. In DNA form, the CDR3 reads TGTGCCAGCAGCGGGGGGGAGGGTCAGCCCCAGCATTTT. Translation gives CASSGGEGQPQHF.

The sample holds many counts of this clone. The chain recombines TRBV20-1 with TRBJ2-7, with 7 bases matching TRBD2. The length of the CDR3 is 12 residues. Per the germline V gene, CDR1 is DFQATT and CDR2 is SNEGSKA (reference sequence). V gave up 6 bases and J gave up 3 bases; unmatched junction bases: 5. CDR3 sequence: CSANPSGYEQYF. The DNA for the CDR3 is TGCAGTGCCAACCCTAGCGGCTACGAGCAGTACTTC.

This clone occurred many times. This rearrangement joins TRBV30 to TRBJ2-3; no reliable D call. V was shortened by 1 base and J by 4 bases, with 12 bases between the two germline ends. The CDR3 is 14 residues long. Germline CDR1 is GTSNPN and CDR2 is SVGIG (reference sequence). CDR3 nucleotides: TGTGCCTGGAGTGCAATCGTCGGGCCAGATACGCAGTATTTT. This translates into CAWSAIVGPDTQYF.

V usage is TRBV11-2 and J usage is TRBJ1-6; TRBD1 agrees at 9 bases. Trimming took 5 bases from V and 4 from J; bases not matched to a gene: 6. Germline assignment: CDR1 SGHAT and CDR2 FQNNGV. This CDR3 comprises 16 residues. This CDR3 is CASSLQGTGYNSPLHF. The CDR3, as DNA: TGTGCCAGCAGCCTCCAAGGGACAGGGTATAATTCACCCCTCCACTTT.

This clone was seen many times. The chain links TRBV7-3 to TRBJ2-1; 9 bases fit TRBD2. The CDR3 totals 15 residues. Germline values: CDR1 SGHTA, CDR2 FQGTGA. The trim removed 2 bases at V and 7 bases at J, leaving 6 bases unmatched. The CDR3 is CASSLGSGRTNEQFF. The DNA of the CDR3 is TGTGCCAGCAGCTTAGGGAGCGGGAGGACGAATGAGCAGTTCTTC. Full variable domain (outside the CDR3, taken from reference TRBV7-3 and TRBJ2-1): GAGVSQTPSNKVTEKGKYVELRCDPISGHTALYWYRQSLGQGPEFLIYFQGTGAADDSGLPNDRFFAVRPEGSVSTLKIQRTERGDSAVYLCASSLGSGRTNEQFFGPGTRLTVL.

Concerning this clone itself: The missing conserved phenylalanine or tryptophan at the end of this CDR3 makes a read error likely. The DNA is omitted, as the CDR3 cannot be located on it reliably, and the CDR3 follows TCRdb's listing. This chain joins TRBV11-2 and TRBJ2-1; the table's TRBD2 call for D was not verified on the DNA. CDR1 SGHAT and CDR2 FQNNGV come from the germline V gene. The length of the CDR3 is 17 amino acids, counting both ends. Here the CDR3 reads CASSLDRLAGVDNEKCI.

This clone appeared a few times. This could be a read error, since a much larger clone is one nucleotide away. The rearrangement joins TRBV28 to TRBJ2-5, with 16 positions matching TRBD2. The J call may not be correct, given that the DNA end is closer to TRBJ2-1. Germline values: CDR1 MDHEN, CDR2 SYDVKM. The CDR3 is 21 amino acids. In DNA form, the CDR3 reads TGTGCCAGCAGTTCTAACCGGATGGGGACTAGCGGGAGGGCCTCGCGCGATGAGCAGTTCTTC. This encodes CASSSNRMGTSGRASRDEQFF.

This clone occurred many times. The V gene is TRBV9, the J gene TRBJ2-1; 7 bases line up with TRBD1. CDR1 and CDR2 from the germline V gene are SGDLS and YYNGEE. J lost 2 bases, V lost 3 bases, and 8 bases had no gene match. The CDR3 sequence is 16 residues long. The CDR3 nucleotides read TGTGCCAGCAGCGCCCCGACAGGGCGGACCTACAATGAGCAGTTCTTC. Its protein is CASSAPTGRTYNEQFF.

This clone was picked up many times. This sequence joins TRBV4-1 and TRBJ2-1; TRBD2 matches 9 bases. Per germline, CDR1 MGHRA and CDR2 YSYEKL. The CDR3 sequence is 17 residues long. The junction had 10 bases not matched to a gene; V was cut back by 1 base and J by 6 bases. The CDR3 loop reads CASSQGVRTSDSNEQFF. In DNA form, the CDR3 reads TGCGCCAGCAGCCAAGGGGTAAGGACTAGCGATTCCAATGAGCAGTTCTTC.